The 14 T cell receptor beta chains below all came from one sample that was sequenced in a study of blood T cell repertoires in COVID-19. Measured with immunoSEQ multiplex PCR; TCRdb has only the in-frame clones, and not every one. The sample has roughly 70,000 clones, about nine tenths seen once; the top ten hold more than 6.5%. Sequencing was carried out using peripheral blood. The receptors come from a woman of 80 years or more with active COVID-19.

V usage is TRBV5-4 and J usage is TRBJ1-2; D possibly corresponds to TRBD1 (6 bases). The V gene's germline CDR1 is SGHNT and CDR2 YYREEE (reference sequence). CDR3 size: 15 residues. V lost 0 bases and J 2 bases, leaving 11 bases between the germline ends. The chain's CDR3 is CASSLDQGRNYGYTF. The CDR3, as DNA: TGTGCCAGCAGCTTGGACCAGGGGCGCAACTATGGCTACACCTTC.

The chain has TRBV6-5 and TRBJ2-2; 9 positions match TRBD1. Looked up from germline, CDR1 is MNHEY and CDR2 is SVGAGI. V lost 6 bases and J lost 3; bases outside the gene matches: 5. This CDR3 has 15 residues. The CDR3 bases are TGTGCCAGCAGGAAAAGACAGGGGGACACCGGGGAGCTGTTTTTT. This translates into CASRKRQGDTGELFF.

This clone was found once. The V and J genes are TRBV28 and TRBJ2-5; D might be TRBD1 (6 bases). Trimming shortened V by 5 bases and J by 2 bases, and 12 bases separated the two germline ends. Germline CDR1 is MDHEN and CDR2 is SYDVKM. The CDR3 length is 14 residues. The CDR3 region is CASSRQVAQETQYF. DNA of the CDR3: TGTGCCAGCAGTCGACAGGTGGCACAAGAGACCCAGTACTTC.

This chain links TRBV28 with TRBJ1-2; D remains unclear. Germline CDR1 reads MDHEN; CDR2 reads SYDVKM. V was pared by 3 bases and J by 8 bases, with 10 bases between. The CDR3 spans 12 residues. The CDR3 DNA reads as TGTGCCAGCAGTTTGTCCCCGGGAGGCTACACCTTC. It codes for CASSLSPGGYTF.

The rearrangement uses TRBV5-6 and TRBJ2-3, with D tentatively TRBD2 (5 bases). Germline values: CDR1 SGHDT, CDR2 YYEEEE. The ends were cut back, 4 bases at V and 2 bases at J, with 17 bases in the middle. This CDR3 contains 16 residues. The chain's CDR3 is CASSLGYERTTDTQYF. CDR3 nucleotides: TGTGCCAGCAGCCTGGGATACGAGCGGACCACAGATACGCAGTATTTT.

The CDR3 DNA reads TGTGCCAGCAGTCTCGACAGGGGGCAGTTCAATGAGCAGTTCTTC. This sequence encodes CASSLDRGQFNEQFF. This rearrangement joins TRBV28 to TRBJ2-1; 10 nucleotides align to TRBD1. The V gene's germline CDR1 is MDHEN and CDR2 SYDVKM. This CDR3 comprises 15 residues. J was trimmed by 6 bases and V by 5 bases; bases with no gene match: 7. The entire variable domain, with the rest obtained from reference TRBV28 and TRBJ2-1, is as follows: DVKVTQSSRYLVKRTGEKVFLECVQDMDHENMFWYRQDPGLGLRLIYFSYDVKMKEKGDIPEGYSVSREKKERFSLILESASTNQTSMYLCASSLDRGQFNEQFFGPGTRLTVL.

The chain combines TRBV19 with TRBJ2-1; TRBD1 is a possible D gene (9 bases). There are 19 residues in the CDR3. V was pared by 5 bases and J by 4 bases, with 27 bases between. Germline V gene sequence: CDR1 LNHDA, CDR2 SQIVND (reference sequence). CDR3 sequence reads: CASSPGQGRLLAGYNEQFF. The CDR3 nucleotides are TGTGCCAGTAGTCCCGGACAGGGGCGGCTTTTAGCGGGATACAATGAGCAGTTCTTC.

The chain employs TRBV24-1 and TRBJ2-3; 8 bases match TRBD1. J was trimmed by 2 bases and V by 4 bases; bases with no gene match: 7. Germline V gene lookup returns CDR1 KGHDR and CDR2 SFDVKD. This CDR3 comprises 16 residues. Here the CDR3 DNA reads TGTGCCACCAGTGAACCGGGACAGGACCTCACAGATACGCAGTATTTT. Residues: CATSEPGQDLTDTQYF.

The chain links TRBV9 to TRBJ1-6; 10 bases fit TRBD1. There are 16 residues in the CDR3. Germline V CDR1 and CDR2: SGDLS, YYNGEE. The V and J ends lost 3 bases and 5 bases, in that order; junction bases with no gene match: 5. This CDR3 is CASSGTGQGNNSPLHF. In DNA, the CDR3 is TGTGCCAGCAGCGGAACGGGACAGGGGAATAATTCACCCCTCCACTTT.

CDR3 amino acids: CASSLLRGSSYNEQFF. For the CDR3, the DNA is TGTGCCAGCAGCCTACTACGGGGTAGCTCCTACAATGAGCAGTTCTTC. The V call is TRBV7-9, the J call TRBJ2-1, with TRBD2 as a possible D gene (5 bases). Deletions cut 5 bases from V and 0 bases from J, with 14 bases between. The CDR3 consists of 16 residues. Germline values: CDR1 SEHNR, CDR2 FQNEAQ (reference sequence).

The chain uses TRBV5-6 and TRBJ2-7; TRBD2 is a possible D gene (5 bases). CDR1 is SGHDT, CDR2 YYEEEE, per germline. The CDR3 spans 13 residues. Deletions cut 1 base from V and 0 bases from J, with 5 bases between. This chain's CDR3 is CASSLTSSYEQYF. The CDR3 DNA sequence: TGTGCCAGCAGCTTGACTAGCTCCTACGAGCAGTACTTC.

This clone was observed a handful of times. V gene TRBV21-1 combines with J gene TRBJ1-4. TRBV21-1 is a pseudogene. This CDR3 has 15 residues. CDR3 DNA sequence: TGTGCCAGCAGCAAACGGGTCGCAACTAATGAAAAACTGTTTTTT. The encoded protein is CASSKRVATNEKLFF.

This clone came up once. The chain recombines TRBV28 with TRBJ1-6; possibly TRBD1 for D (6 bases). V lost 7 bases and J lost 10, with 14 bases in between. The CDR3 loop spans 13 amino acids. The V gene's germline CDR1 is MDHEN and CDR2 SYDVKM. CDR3 in amino acids: CASTLQGGSPLHF. For the CDR3, the DNA is TGTGCCAGCACCCTACAGGGCGGCTCACCCCTCCACTTT.

The chain employs TRBV14 and TRBJ2-3, with D unclear. Germline assignment: CDR1 SGHDN and CDR2 FVKESK. The CDR3 contains 13 residues. V lost 0 bases, J lost 14 bases, and 15 bases lay in between. In DNA form, the CDR3 reads TGTGCCAGCAGCCAAGATGCCCCGAGTCATTCGTATTTT. It codes for CASSQDAPSHSYF.